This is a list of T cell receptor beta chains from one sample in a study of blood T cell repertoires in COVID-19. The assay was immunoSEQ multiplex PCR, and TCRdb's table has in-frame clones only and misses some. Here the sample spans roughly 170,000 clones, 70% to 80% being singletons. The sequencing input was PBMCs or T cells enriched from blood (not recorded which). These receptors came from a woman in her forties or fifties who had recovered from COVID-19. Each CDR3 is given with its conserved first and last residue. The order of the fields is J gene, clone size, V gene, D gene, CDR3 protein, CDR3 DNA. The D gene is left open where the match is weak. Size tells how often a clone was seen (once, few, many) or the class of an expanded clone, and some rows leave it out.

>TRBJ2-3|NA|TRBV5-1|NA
CASSEGSGTSDTQYF
TGCGCCAGCAGCGAAGGCAGCGGCACATCGGATACGCAGTATTTT
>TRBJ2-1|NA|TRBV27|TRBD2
CASSLKPPGLAGIDEQFF
TGTGCCAGCAGTTTAAAACCCCCGGGACTAGCGGGAATCGATGAGCAGTTCTTC
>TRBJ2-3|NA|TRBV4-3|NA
CASSQERAGIDAQYF
TGCGCCAGCAGCCAAGAACGCGCGGGAATAGATGCGCAGTATTTT
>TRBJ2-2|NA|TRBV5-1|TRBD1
CASSSPGQGSGELFF
TGCGCCAGCAGCTCTCCGGGACAGGGGTCCGGGGAGCTGTTTTTT
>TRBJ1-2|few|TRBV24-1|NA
CATSDPRAETANYGYTF
TGTGCCACCAGTGACCCTAGAGCCGAGACAGCTAACTATGGCTACACCTTC
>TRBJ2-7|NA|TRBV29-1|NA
CSVLEQGRKYF
TGCAGCGTTCTCGAACAGGGTCGAAAGTACTTC
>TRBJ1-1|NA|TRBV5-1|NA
CASSPGYTEAFF
TGCGCCAGCAGCCCAGGGTACACTGAAGCTTTCTTT
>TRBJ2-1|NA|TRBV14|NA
CASSPSSFRYNEQFF
TGTGCCAGCAGCCCGTCCAGTTTCCGCTACAATGAGCAGTTCTTC
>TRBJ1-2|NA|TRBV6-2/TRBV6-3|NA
CASSYSRADSPYGYTF
TGTGCCAGCAGTTACTCGAGGGCTGACTCCCCCTATGGCTACACCTTC
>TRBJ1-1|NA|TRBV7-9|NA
CASSSQTGSSEAFF
TGTGCCAGCAGCTCCCAAACAGGGTCGAGTGAAGCTTTCTTT
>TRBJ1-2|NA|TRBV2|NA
CASPTRQVRGYTF
TGTGCCAGCCCCACCCGACAGGTGAGAGGCTACACCTTC
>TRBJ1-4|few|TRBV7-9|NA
CASSLGEGEKLFF
TGTGCCAGCAGCTTAGGGGAGGGCGAAAAACTGTTTTTT
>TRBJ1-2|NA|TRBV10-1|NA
CASSPRDNYGYTF
TGCGCCAGCAGTCCCCGGGATAACTATGGCTACACCTTC
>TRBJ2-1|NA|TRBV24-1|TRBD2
CATSDPGTSGLNEQFF
TGTGCCACCAGTGATCCTGGGACTAGCGGGTTGAATGAGCAGTTCTTC
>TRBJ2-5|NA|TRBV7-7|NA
CASSRGLNQETQYF
TGTGCCAGCAGCCGGGGGTTGAACCAAGAGACCCAGTACTTC
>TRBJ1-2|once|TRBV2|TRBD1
CASSDSTGIDGYTF
TGTGCCAGCAGTGACTCGACAGGGATCGATGGCTACACCTTC
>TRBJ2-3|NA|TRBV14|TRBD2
CASSPRLAGDTQYF
TGTGCCAGCAGCCCCCGGCTAGCGGGAGATACGCAGTATTTT
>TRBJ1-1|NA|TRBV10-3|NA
CAISESSSGGEGIAFF
TGTGCCATCAGTGAGTCTTCAAGTGGGGGCGAGGGGATAGCTTTCTTT
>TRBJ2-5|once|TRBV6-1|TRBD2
CASSEMLAGGETQYF
TGTGCCAGCAGTGAAATGTTAGCGGGAGGTGAGACCCAGTACTTC
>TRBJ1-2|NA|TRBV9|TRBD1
CASSVDRGNYGYTF
TGTGCCAGCAGCGTCGACAGGGGGAACTATGGCTACACCTTC
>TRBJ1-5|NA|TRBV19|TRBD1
CASSPRTGGAEPQHF
TGTGCCAGTAGTCCTCGGACAGGGGGCGCGGAGCCCCAGCATTTT
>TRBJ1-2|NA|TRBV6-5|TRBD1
CASSQDRGLGGYTF
TGTGCCAGCAGTCAGGACAGGGGGCTTGGTGGCTACACCTTC
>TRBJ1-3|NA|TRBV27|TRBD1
CASRQDRAGNTIYF
TGTGCCAGCAGACAGGACAGGGCCGGAAACACCATATATTTT
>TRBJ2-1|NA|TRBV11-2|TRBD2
CASSYALSGDEQFF
TGTGCCAGCAGCTACGCCCTTAGCGGGGATGAGCAGTTCTTC
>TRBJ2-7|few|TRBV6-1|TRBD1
CASSEAGTGAHEQYF
TGTGCCAGCAGTGAAGCCGGGACAGGGGCCCACGAGCAGTACTTC
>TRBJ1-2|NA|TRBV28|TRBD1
CASIGTGDYGYTF
TGTGCCAGCATAGGTACAGGGGACTATGGCTACACCTTC
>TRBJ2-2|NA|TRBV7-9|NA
CASSFQLAYTGELFF
TGTGCCAGCAGCTTCCAGTTAGCCTACACCGGGGAGCTGTTTTTT
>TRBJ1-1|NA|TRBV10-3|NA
CAISESGEYNTEAFF
TGTGCCATCAGTGAGTCAGGGGAATACAACACTGAAGCTTTCTTT
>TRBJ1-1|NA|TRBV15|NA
CATSRTGNTEAFF
TGTGCCACCAGCAGGACAGGGAACACTGAAGCTTTCTTT
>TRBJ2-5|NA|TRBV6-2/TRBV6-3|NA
CASSYGAGWETQYF
TGTGCCAGCAGTTACGGGGCGGGGTGGGAGACCCAGTACTTC
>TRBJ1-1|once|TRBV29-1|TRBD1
CSVGTGNTEAFF
TGCAGCGTGGGGACAGGGAACACTGAAGCTTTCTTT
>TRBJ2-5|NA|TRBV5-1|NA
CASSLQGDQYF
TGCGCCAGCAGCTTACAGGGTGACCAGTACTTC
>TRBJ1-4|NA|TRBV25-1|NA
CASSEYSQGGRAGEKLFF
TGTGCCAGCAGTGAATATAGTCAGGGCGGCAGGGCAGGGGAAAAACTGTTTTTT
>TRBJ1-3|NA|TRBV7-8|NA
CASSLSHNSGNTIYF
TGTGCCAGCAGCTTATCACATAACTCTGGAAACACCATATATTTT
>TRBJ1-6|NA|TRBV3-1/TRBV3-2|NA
CASSQEVRSPLHF
TGTGCCAGCAGCCAAGAAGTTCGGTCACCCCTCCACTTT
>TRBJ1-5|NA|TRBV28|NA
CASSLSGHSNQPQHF
TGTGCCAGCAGTTTGTCAGGGCATAGCAATCAGCCCCAGCATTTT
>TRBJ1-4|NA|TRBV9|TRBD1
CASSADRGGEKLFF
TGTGCCAGCAGCGCCGACAGGGGTGGGGAAAAACTGTTTTTT
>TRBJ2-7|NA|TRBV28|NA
CASGAPSYEQYF
TGTGCCAGTGGGGCGCCGTCCTACGAGCAGTACTTC
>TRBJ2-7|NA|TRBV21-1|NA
CASSDHRGPGLAGLTYEQYF
TGTGCCAGCAGCGACCACAGGGGACCGGGACTAGCGGGATTAACCTACGAGCAGTACTTC
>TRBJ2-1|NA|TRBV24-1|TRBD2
CATSDPSGSSYNEQFF
TGTGCCACCAGTGACCCTAGCGGGAGCTCCTACAATGAGCAGTTCTTC
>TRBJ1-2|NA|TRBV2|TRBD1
CASSERDRGYTF
TGTGCCAGCAGTGAGAGGGACAGGGGCTACACCTTC
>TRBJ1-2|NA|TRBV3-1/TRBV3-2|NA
CASSPGGVNGYTF
TGTGCCAGCAGCCCGGGTGGTGTCAATGGCTACACCTTC
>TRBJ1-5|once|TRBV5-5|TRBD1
CASSVGQGINQPQHF
TGTGCCAGCAGCGTGGGACAGGGGATAAATCAGCCCCAGCATTTT
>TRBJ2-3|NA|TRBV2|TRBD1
CASNLGTGGPTDTQYF
TGTGCCAGCAACCTGGGGACAGGGGGCCCCACAGATACGCAGTATTTT
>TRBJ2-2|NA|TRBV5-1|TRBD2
CASSLVSPSGRANTGELFF
TGCGCCAGCAGCTTGGTATCCCCTAGCGGGAGGGCGAACACCGGGGAGCTGTTTTTT
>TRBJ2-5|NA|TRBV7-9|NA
CASSPRGIQETQYF
TGTGCCAGCAGCCCCAGAGGGATCCAAGAGACCCAGTACTTC
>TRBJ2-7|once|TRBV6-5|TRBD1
CASRGQWSSYEQYF
TGTGCCAGCAGGGGACAGTGGAGCTCCTACGAGCAGTACTTC
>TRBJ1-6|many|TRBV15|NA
CATSRQGYNSPLHF
TGTGCCACCAGCAGGCAGGGCTATAATTCACCCCTCCACTTT
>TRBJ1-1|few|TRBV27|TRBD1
CASSLRGTGGITEAFF
TGTGCCAGCAGTTTACGGGGGACAGGGGGAATCACTGAAGCTTTCTTT
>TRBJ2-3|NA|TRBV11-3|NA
CASSPGGSSDTQYF
TGTGCCAGCAGCCCCGGAGGTTCCTCAGATACGCAGTATTTT
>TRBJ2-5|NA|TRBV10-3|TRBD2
CAISEREAGVGKTQYF
TGTGCCATCAGTGAGAGAGAAGCGGGAGTGGGGAAGACCCAGTACTTC
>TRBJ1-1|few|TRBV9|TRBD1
CASSASTGENTEAFF
TGTGCCAGCAGCGCATCGACAGGGGAGAACACTGAAGCTTTCTTT
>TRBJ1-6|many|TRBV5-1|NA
CASSPGVRARDSPLHF
TGCGCCAGCAGCCCCGGAGTGAGGGCCAGAGATTCACCCCTCCACTTT
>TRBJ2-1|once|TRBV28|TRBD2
CASSTGTTNEQFF
TGTGCCAGCAGCACCGGGACTACCAATGAGCAGTTCTTC
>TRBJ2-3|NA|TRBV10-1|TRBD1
CASSSGDSSQYF
TGCGCCAGCAGTTCCGGGGACAGTTCACAGTATTTT
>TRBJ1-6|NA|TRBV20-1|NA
CSASLGRDSPLHF
TGCAGTGCTAGTCTGGGGAGGGATTCACCCCTCCACTTT
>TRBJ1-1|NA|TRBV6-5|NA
CASSYSIEANTEAFF
TGTGCCAGCAGTTACTCGATCGAAGCCAACACTGAAGCTTTCTTT